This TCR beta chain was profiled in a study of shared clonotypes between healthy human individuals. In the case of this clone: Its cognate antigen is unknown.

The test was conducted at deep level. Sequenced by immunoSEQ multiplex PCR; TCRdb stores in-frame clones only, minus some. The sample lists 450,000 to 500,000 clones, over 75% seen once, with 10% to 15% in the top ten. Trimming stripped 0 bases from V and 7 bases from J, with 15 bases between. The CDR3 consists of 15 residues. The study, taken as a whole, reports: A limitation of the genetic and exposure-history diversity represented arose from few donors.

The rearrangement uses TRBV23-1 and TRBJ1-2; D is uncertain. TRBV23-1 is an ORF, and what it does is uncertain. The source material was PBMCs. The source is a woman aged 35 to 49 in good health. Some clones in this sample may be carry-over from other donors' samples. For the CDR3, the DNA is TGCGCCAGCAGTCAATCAATTCTACCGGGGAGTGGCTACACCTTC. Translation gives CASSQSILPGSGYTF.